This TCR beta chain was profiled in a study of Ad26.COV2.S vaccination and SARS-CoV-2 variants. Treatment given: roughly 19 received Ad26.COV2.S at low or high dose, single or two shots; about 5 received placebo; per-sample allocation not given. The samples were gathered on day 63 after the first injection of vaccine or placebo. The shot given was an Ad26 vector that makes Wuhan-strain SARS-CoV-2 spike. Germline CDR1 is MDHEN and CDR2 is SYDVKM. CDR3 length equals 14 residues. V shed 6 bases and J shed 5 bases, with 13 bases lying between them. Sequenced by immunoSEQ multiplex PCR; TCRdb stores in-frame clones only, minus some. The data contain about 350,000 clones, more than 85% of them singletons.

This chain links TRBV28 with TRBJ1-4, with D hard to call. The sample in question was peripheral blood, obtained in a trial of Ad26.COV2.S vaccine versus placebo. The source of this sequence is a person between 18 and 60 years old who received the Ad26.COV2.S COVID-19 vaccine or a placebo. DNA of the CDR3: TGTGCCAGCAGAATGAGTTTTCGAAATGAAAAACTGTTTTTT. Translation gives CASRMSFRNEKLFF.